This TCR beta chain was found in a study of beta chain features in type 1 diabetes. Study in general: Across all samples, some 98 million sorted cells were examined.

The study's findings and limits: Type 1 diabetes patients had TCRB CDR3s that were shorter (moderately but significantly so) in all four CD4+ subsets. Compared with healthy donors, patients appeared to share more similar naive, central memory and regulatory TCRB repertoires. A pattern of fewer insertions and more deletions at VDJ junctions was seen in type 1 diabetes patients.

Cell sorting via CD45RO/CCR7/CD25/CD127/CD95/CD27 was performed to obtain CD4+ naive, central memory, regulatory and stem cell-like memory cells. Trimming stripped 4 bases from V and 3 bases from J, with 13 bases between. Germline lookup yields CDR1 ENHRY and CDR2 SYGVKD. The CDR3 contains 14 residues. This clone appeared a few times. Its antigen is as yet unknown. Every bit of the isolated RNA underwent reverse transcription, so sequencing read expressed TCRB transcripts. Sequencing was performed with immunoSEQ multiplex PCR; in TCRdb, only in-frame clones are kept and a portion is missing. The sample has approximately 57,000 clones; under 60% are singletons.

The receptor was derived from a woman aged 40 to 50 with type 1 diabetes. The rearrangement joins TRBV10-3 to TRBJ2-7, with D perhaps matching TRBD1 (6 bases). The source material was Tregs from blood. CDR3 region: CAISGQAEVYEQYF. The CDR3 nucleotides read TGTGCCATCAGTGGACAGGCTGAGGTCTACGAGCAGTACTTC.